This T cell receptor beta chain came from a study of regulatory T cells in long-lasting Graves disease. CDR1 is MDHEN and CDR2 is SYDVKM in the germline V gene. The CDR3 is 15 residues long. With V trimmed by 6 bases and J by 5 bases, 9 bases remained unmatched. Investigators prepared the TCR beta libraries by applying iRepertoire HTBI primers and Arm-PCR of CDR3 regions. MiXCR, run by TCRdb on the multiplex PCR reads, gives a single entry per CDR3 protein. The sample has 430,000 or so distinct CDR3 sequences; roughly a fifth are singletons. Time point denoted: persistent/refractory GD, antithyroid drugs over 5 years with positive TRAb. The TCR library was made from RNA extracted from PBMCs. The authors diagnosed Graves' disease using American Thyroid Association guidelines. This clonotype was seen at least ten times.

This TCR derives from a female donor with Graves disease. The chain links TRBV28 to TRBJ1-5; 8 nucleotides align to TRBD1. The source material was peripheral blood mononuclear cells (PBMCs), sampled when the disease was refractory, from a patient treated with antithyroid drugs. The CDR3 coding sequence is TGTGCCAGCAGCACGGGACAGGTCCGGGATCAGCCCCAGCATTTT. Translation gives CASSTGQVRDQPQHF.